The 8 T cell receptor beta chains in this list originate from one sample, sequenced in a study of T and B cells in COVID-19 patients. BIOMED2 TRB-A/B primer pools were used in multiplex TRB PCR. TCRdb called the multiplex PCR reads again in MiXCR, with one record for every CDR3 protein. This table has approximately 8,300 distinct CDR3 sequences, roughly 35% appearing once. From blood, about 220-500 ng of genomic DNA served as TRB template. Sequencing input: blood. These receptors were obtained from a human donor with active COVID-19.

This clonotype has more than one count but fewer than ten. This chain uses TRBV7-6 with TRBJ2-7; 7 bases agree with TRBD1. The germline CDR1 and CDR2 sequences are SGHVS and FNYEAQ. The CDR3 covers 14 residues. V shed 3 bases and J 1 base; nucleotides not matched to a gene: 3. The CDR3 coding sequence is TGTGCCAGCAGCTTTACGGGACAGTCCTACGAGCAGTACTTC. It is translated as CASSFTGQSYEQYF.

This chain links TRBV19 with TRBJ1-1; D uncertain. CDR3 length: 13 residues. Trimming shortened V by 8 bases and J by 0 bases, and 10 bases separated the two germline ends. Germline CDR1 reads LNHDA; CDR2 reads SQIVND (reference sequence). The CDR3 protein is CASSSYMNTEAFF. The CDR3 bases are TGTGCCAGTTCTAGCTACATGAACACTGAAGCTTTCTTT. The whole variable domain, remainder taken from reference TRBV19 and TRBJ1-1, is DGGITQSPKYLFRKEGQNVTLSCEQNLNHDAMYWYRQDPGQGLRLIYYSQIVNDFQKGDIAEGYSVSREKKESFPLTVTSAQKNPTAFYLCASSSYMNTEAFFGQGTRLTVV.

This clonotype was seen once. The chain joins TRBV18 to TRBJ1-2; 11 nucleotides agree with TRBD1. The CDR3 runs 15 residues. CDR1 KGHSH and CDR2 LQKENI come from the germline V gene. Losses at the gene ends were 4 bases for V and 4 bases for J; bases not matched to a gene: 5. The CDR3 is CASSQGQGASYGYTF. In nucleotides, the CDR3 is TGTGCCAGCTCACAAGGACAGGGGGCCTCCTATGGCTACACCTTC. The full variable domain, with the rest looked up from reference TRBV18 and TRBJ1-2, is NAGVMQNPRHLVRRRGQEARLRCSPMKGHSHVYWYRQLPEEGLKFMVYLQKENIIDESGMPKERFSAEFPKEGPSILRIQQVVRGDSAAYFCASSQGQGASYGYTFGSGTRLTVV.

This clonotype was counted only a few times. The J gene is TRBJ1-4, the V gene TRBV6-5; D might be TRBD1 (5 bases). V was pared by 0 bases and J by 8 bases, with 10 bases between. Looked up from germline, CDR1 is MNHEY and CDR2 is SVGAGI. The length of the CDR3 is 14 residues. The CDR3: CASSYSNRGEKLFF. The DNA of the CDR3 is TGTGCCAGCAGTTACTCGAATCGGGGGGAAAAACTGTTTTTT.

This clonotype is judged medium-sized. The V and J genes are TRBV29-1 and TRBJ1-2; 9 bases match TRBD1. The CDR3 extends over 19 amino acids. With V trimmed by 1 base and J by 0 bases, 15 bases remained unmatched. CDR1 is SQVTM and CDR2 is ANQGSEA in the germline V gene. CDR3 amino acids: CSVEGQRTGDIDPNYGYTF. The CDR3 DNA sequence: TGCAGCGTTGAAGGCCAGAGGACAGGGGACATCGACCCTAACTATGGCTACACCTTC.

This clonotype has only a few counts. This chain connects TRBV29-1 to TRBJ1-1; TRBD1 agrees at 10 bases. Germline CDR1 and CDR2: SQVTM and ANQGSEA. This CDR3 has 13 residues. V dropped 6 bases and J dropped 5; count of bases not matched to a gene: 6. The CDR3 region is CSVVGQGGTEAFF. The DNA for the CDR3 is TGCAGCGTCGTCGGACAGGGGGGAACTGAAGCTTTCTTT.

The V call is TRBV11-2, the J call TRBJ2-7, with D perhaps TRBD1 or TRBD2 (6 bases each). V lost 11 bases and J lost 0, with 14 bases in between. Germline V gene sequence: CDR1 SGHAT, CDR2 FQNNGV. The CDR3 totals 13 residues. CDR3 nucleotide sequence: TGTGCCCGCCGGGGGCAGGACTCCTACGAGCAGTACTTC. It encodes CARRGQDSYEQYF.

The sample holds a few counts of this clonotype. This chain joins TRBV5-4 and TRBJ2-5, with no clear D. Trimming took 1 base from V and 1 from J, leaving 8 bases between them. Germline CDR1 SGHNT, CDR2 YYREEE (reference sequence). The CDR3 loop spans 14 amino acids. CDR3 amino acids: CASSLPAVQETQYF. Written as DNA, the CDR3 is TGTGCCAGCAGCTTGCCGGCGGTCCAAGAGACCCAGTACTTC.